What follows are 3 T cell receptor beta chains derived from one specimen sequenced in a study of regulatory T cells in long-lasting Graves disease. Through Arm-PCR of CDR3 regions and iRepertoire HTBI primers, TCR beta libraries were built. Each CDR3 protein gets one entry after TCRdb re-called the multiplex PCR reads with MiXCR. The data show a few hundred thousand distinct CDR3 sequences, roughly a sixth seen once. Sample time point: newly diagnosed GD, antithyroid drugs for less than 3 months. Following extraction of RNA from PBMCs, that RNA was used to make the TCR library. These data also featured in a second study, about T cells in Graves' hyperthyroidism and ophthalmopathy.

The starting material was peripheral blood mononuclear cells (PBMCs), obtained at new diagnosis, from a patient treated with antithyroid drugs. The receptors were sampled from a middle-aged man with Graves disease.

This clonotype was counted ten times or more. The chain joins TRBV3-1 to TRBJ2-5; 9 nucleotides align to TRBD2. V was clipped by 5 bases and J by 5 bases; unmatched bases: 9. Germline V gene data show CDR1 as LGHDT and CDR2 as YNNKEL (reference sequence). The CDR3 runs 15 residues. The CDR3 DNA is TGTGCCAGCAGCGTGCGGGGGGGCCTTTCGGAGACCCAGTACTTC. Its translation is CASSVRGGLSETQYF.

This clonotype was counted between two and nine times. This chain connects TRBV11-2 to TRBJ2-3; 8 bases map to TRBD2. Germline CDR1 SGHAT, CDR2 FQNNGV. Trimming removed 3 bases from V and 6 bases from J; junction bases left unmatched: 8. CDR3 length equals 15 residues. The CDR3 here is CASSFAGGRWDTQYF. The CDR3 DNA reads as TGTGCCAGCAGCTTCGCGGGGGGACGGTGGGATACGCAGTATTTT.

This clonotype was detected ten times or more. V usage is TRBV28 and J usage is TRBJ2-5, with TRBD2 matching over 9 bases. Germline loops: CDR1 MDHEN, CDR2 SYDVKM. The CDR3 has 15 residues. J gave up 1 base and V 2 bases, and 2 bases lay outside the gene matches. The CDR3 DNA follows: TGTGCCAGCAGTTTAGCGGGGGGGGGCCAAGAGACCCAGTACTTC. Residues: CASSLAGGGQETQYF.